This T cell receptor (beta chain) was documented in a study of T cell changes during pregnancy in multiple sclerosis. CDR3 size: 16 residues. Per the germline V gene, CDR1 is GTSNPN and CDR2 is SVGIG (reference sequence). V lost 0 bases, J lost 2 bases, and 6 bases stayed unmatched. Assay: immunoSEQ multiplex PCR; the TCRdb copy retains only in-frame clones and omits some. The table records 35,000 to 55,000 clones, about 90% of them present only once. The clonotype was recovered from a female donor in good health, enrolled as a control in a pregnancy study. The sequences come from peripheral blood, collected in the second trimester of pregnancy. The chain uses TRBV30 and TRBJ2-3; 9 nucleotides align to TRBD2. The CDR3 is CAWSVSAGGNTDTQYF. CDR3 bases: TGTGCCTGGAGTGTATCGGCGGGGGGGAACACAGATACGCAGTATTTT.